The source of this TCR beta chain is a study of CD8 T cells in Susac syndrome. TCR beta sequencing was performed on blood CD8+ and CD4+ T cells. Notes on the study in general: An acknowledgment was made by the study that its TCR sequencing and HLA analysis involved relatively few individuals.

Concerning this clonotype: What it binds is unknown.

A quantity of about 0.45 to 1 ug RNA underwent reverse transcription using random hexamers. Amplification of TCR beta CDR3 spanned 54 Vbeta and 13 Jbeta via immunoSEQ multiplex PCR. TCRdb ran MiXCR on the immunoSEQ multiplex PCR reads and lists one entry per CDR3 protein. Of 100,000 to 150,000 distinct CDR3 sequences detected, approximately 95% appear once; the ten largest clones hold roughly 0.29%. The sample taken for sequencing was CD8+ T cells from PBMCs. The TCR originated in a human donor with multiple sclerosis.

The CDR3 spells CASSPGARPSGYTF. For the CDR3, the DNA is TGTGCCAGCAGCCCAGGGGCCCGTCCTAGTGGCTACACCTTC. The V and J genes are TRBV27 and TRBJ1-2; possibly TRBD1 for D (6 bases). In germline, CDR1 is MNHEY, CDR2 SMNVEV (reference sequence). The V gene lost 6 bases and the J gene lost 7 bases, with 18 bases spanning the gap. The CDR3 is 14 amino acids.